This TCR beta chain was captured by sequencing in a study of CD8 T cells in Susac syndrome. Turning to the study itself: Sequenced Susac syndrome patients included 5 or 6 with clinically active disease and eight in remission.

The RNA, roughly 0.45 to 1 ug, was put through reverse transcription using random hexamers. Each CDR3 protein is one row after TCRdb ran MiXCR on the immunoSEQ multiplex PCR reads. This sample has around 69,000 distinct CDR3 sequences, with 80% to 95% found just once. The CDR3 extends over 15 amino acids. Germline lookup yields CDR1 LGHNA and CDR2 YNFKEQ. V lost 0 bases and J 2 bases, leaving 7 bases between the germline ends. Sequencing of TCR beta was performed on blood CD8+ T cells and on blood CD4+ T cells. Susac syndrome patients met recently defined diagnostic criteria for definite or probable disease.

The source material was CD8+ T cells from PBMCs. This TCR was recovered from a human donor with Susac syndrome. V gene TRBV4-2 combines with J gene TRBJ2-2; D ambiguous. Written as DNA, the CDR3 is TGTGCCAGCAGCCAAGAGCCTTTAAACACCGGGGAGCTGTTTTTT. Protein: CASSQEPLNTGELFF.